This TCR beta chain stems from a study of blood T cell repertoires in COVID-19. Overall study: PBMCs, B-cell-depleted T cells, or T cells provided the cDNA or gDNA that made up the material.

Assay used: immunoSEQ multiplex PCR; TCRdb lists only in-frame clones, some missing. The repertoire consists of under 300,000 clones, with about 88% occurring once and the leading ten covering 3.5% to 5.5%. This clone has only a few counts. The sequenced sample was peripheral blood. The origin of this receptor is a woman in her forties who had recovered from COVID-19.

The CDR3 DNA reads as TGTGCCAGCACTTCCGGGACAGAGTACAATGAGCAGTTCTTC. Encoded protein: CASTSGTEYNEQFF. The chain uses TRBV7-8 and TRBJ2-1, with TRBD1 matching over 7 bases. The germline gives CDR1 SGHVS, CDR2 FQNEAQ. The CDR3 is 14 amino acids. V lost 7 bases, J lost 4 bases, and 7 bases stayed unmatched.